The next 19 T cell receptor beta chains were all read from a single sample in a study of spatial heterogeneity in lung cancer. Time point meaning: blood at routine non-recurrence follow-up after resection. TCRs were sequenced from unsorted whole RNA of tumor, nontumor lung or PBMC. TCRdb called the 5' RACE reads again in MiXCR, with one record for every CDR3 protein. The sample has roughly 26,000 distinct CDR3 sequences; about 6% are singletons. The starting material was PBMCs, obtained at follow-up. The receptor set was obtained from a male donor with early-stage non-small cell lung cancer.

In its sample, this clonotype was seen many times. V and J are TRBV18 and TRBJ1-2; D is unresolved. Trimming left V 1 base short and J 4 bases short, with 10 bases between. This CDR3 region has 14 residues. Looked up from germline, CDR1 is KGHSH and CDR2 is LQKENI. The CDR3 DNA follows: TGTGCCAGCTCACCACAGGACGGAGCCTATGGCTACACCTTC. Translated: CASSPQDGAYGYTF.

The chain has TRBV7-3 and TRBJ2-3; weak D call: TRBD2 (5 bases). The V end lost 4 bases, the J end lost 5 bases, and 13 bases lay between the germline ends. From germline, CDR1 is SGHTA and CDR2 FQGTGA. The CDR3 sequence is 14 residues long. CDR3 loop: CASSSVDSRDTQYF. As DNA, the CDR3 is TGTGCCAGCAGCTCAGTGGACTCCCGAGATACGCAGTATTTT.

This clonotype turned up a few times. The chain has TRBV19 and TRBJ1-5; a weak D match, TRBD1 (6 bases). This CDR3 is built from 14 residues. V lost 3 bases to trimming and J lost 4 bases, with 10 bases between them. Germline V lookup: CDR1 LNHDA, CDR2 SQIVND (reference sequence). The CDR3 region has the DNA TGTGCCAGTAGTATGGGCAGGGGAAATCAGCCCCAGCATTTT. Translated, it gives CASSMGRGNQPQHF.

This clonotype occurred many times. The J gene is TRBJ2-5, the V gene TRBV29-1, with 8 positions matching TRBD1. V lost 7 bases, J lost 2 bases, and 12 bases stayed unmatched. From germline, CDR1 is SQVTM and CDR2 ANQGSEA. There are 15 residues in the CDR3. The CDR3 is CSAPRAGQAQETQYF. For the CDR3, the DNA is TGCAGCGCTCCTCGGGCGGGACAGGCACAAGAGACCCAGTACTTC.

This clonotype was picked up many times. The CDR3 DNA follows: TGTGCCAGCAGCGACAGGGGCCGAGTCTCTGGAAACACCATATATTTT. Protein product: CASSDRGRVSGNTIYF. The chain couples TRBV11-2 to TRBJ1-3; 8 positions agree with TRBD1. This CDR3 spans 16 amino acids. The V gene end was trimmed by 5 bases and the J gene end by 0 bases; junction bases not matched to a gene: 6. Germline assignment: CDR1 SGHAT and CDR2 FQNNGV.

There are many counts of this clonotype. CDR3 DNA sequence: TGCAGTGCTAGAGTGCAGGGACCAGATACGCAGTATTTT. Protein sequence: CSARVQGPDTQYF. The V and J genes are TRBV20-1 and TRBJ2-3, with D perhaps assigned TRBD1 or TRBD2 (5 bases each). V lost 1 base, J lost 4 bases, and 9 bases lay in between. The CDR3 has 13 residues. In germline, CDR1 is DFQATT, CDR2 SNEGSKA (reference sequence).

This clonotype was seen a handful of times. It may be a read error: a sequence one base away is much more abundant. The chain recombines TRBV6-2 or TRBV6-3 with TRBJ2-7, with D perhaps matching TRBD1 or TRBD2 (6 bases each). This CDR3 contains 14 residues. V lost 6 bases to trimming and J lost 3 bases, with 15 bases between them. Per germline, CDR1 MNHEY and CDR2 SVGEGT. CDR3 sequence: CASRTFGGLYEQYF. The CDR3 DNA is TGTGCCAGCAGGACTTTCGGGGGCCTCTACGAGCAGTACTTC.

This clonotype turned up a few times. The J gene is TRBJ2-3, the V gene TRBV20-1; no firm D call. This CDR3 has 10 amino acids. Deletions cut 6 bases from V and 6 bases from J, with 7 bases between. Germline V gene sequence: CDR1 DFQATT, CDR2 SNEGSKA (reference sequence). Written as DNA, the CDR3 is TGCAGTGCCACGTGGGATACGCAGTATTTT. This gives the protein CSATWDTQYF.

This clonotype has a count of ten or more. The chain combines TRBV12-5 with TRBJ2-3; a weak D match, TRBD1 (5 bases). The CDR3 has 14 amino acids. V gave up 7 bases and J gave up 0 bases, with 11 bases separating them. CDR1 and CDR2 (germline): LGHNT, FRNRAP. CDR3 residues: CASALQGSTDTQYF. Written as DNA, the CDR3 is TGTGCTAGTGCCCTTCAGGGAAGCACAGATACGCAGTATTTT.

This clonotype has ten or more counts. The genes are TRBV5-1 and TRBJ1-5, with D maybe TRBD1 (5 bases). Trimming took 0 bases from V and 6 from J, leaving 10 bases between them. Germline CDR1 and CDR2: SGHRS and YFSETQ. This CDR3 has 14 amino acids. CDR3 coding DNA: TGCGCCAGCAGCTTGGGACAGCAGTCTCAGCCCCAGCATTTT. Translating gives CASSLGQQSQPQHF.

This CDR3 reads CASSGQSNEKLFF. The CDR3 bases are TGTGCCAGCAGTGGACAGTCTAATGAAAAACTGTTTTTT. The chain uses TRBV2 and TRBJ1-4; D possibly corresponds to TRBD1 (5 bases). There are 13 residues in the CDR3. Trimming stripped 4 bases from V and 3 bases from J, with 6 bases between. The germline V gene has CDR1 SNHLY and CDR2 FYNNEI.

The gene calls are TRBV6-2 or TRBV6-3 and TRBJ1-5, with D possibly being TRBD1 (5 bases). The CDR3 is 16 amino acids. CDR1 and CDR2 (germline): MNHEY, SVGEGT. Deletions cut 2 bases from V and 0 bases from J, with 11 bases between. The CDR3 DNA reads TGTGCCAGCAGTTACGAGGGGCTAAATAGCAATCAGCCCCAGCATTTT. Translated: CASSYEGLNSNQPQHF.

This rearrangement joins TRBV11-1 to TRBJ1-1; 9 bases map to TRBD1. CDR1 and CDR2 from the germline V gene are SGHAT and FQDESV (reference sequence). V was clipped by 4 bases and J by 3 bases; unmatched bases: 9. CDR3 length: 16 amino acids. The CDR3 sequence: CASSYPKDRGYTEAFF. The CDR3 DNA reads TGTGCCAGCAGCTATCCTAAGGACAGGGGATACACTGAAGCTTTCTTT. The complete variable domain, with remaining parts taken from reference TRBV11-1 and TRBJ1-1, reads EAEVAQSPRYKITEKSQAVAFWCDPISGHATLYWYRQILGQGPELLVQFQDESVVDDSQLPKDRFSAERLKGVDSTLKIQPAELGDSAMYLCASSYPKDRGYTEAFFGQGTRLTVV.

This clonotype was counted ten times or more. The V gene is TRBV2, the J gene TRBJ2-1; 13 nucleotides line up with TRBD2. Germline values: CDR1 SNHLY, CDR2 FYNNEI. The trim removed 4 bases at V and 9 bases at J, leaving 6 bases unmatched. The CDR3 sequence is 15 residues long. CDR3 coding DNA: TGTGCCAGCAGTGCCGGGACTAGCGGGATTATTGAGCAGTTCTTC. Amino acids: CASSAGTSGIIEQFF.

This chain connects TRBV7-2 to TRBJ2-3; 10 nucleotides line up with TRBD2. This CDR3 has 15 residues. V trimming: 6 bases; J trimming: 1 base; junction bases outside the gene matches: 4. Per germline, CDR1 SGHTA and CDR2 FQGNSA. The CDR3 DNA sequence: TGTGCCAGCAGTTCCGGGACTAGCGGCACAGATACGCAGTATTTT. Its translation: CASSSGTSGTDTQYF.

This clonotype has ten or more counts. The rearrangement uses TRBV29-1 and TRBJ2-2; 8 bases are a match to TRBD1. This CDR3 is 14 amino acids long. Losses at the gene ends were 3 bases for V and 1 base for J; bases not matched to a gene: 1. The germline V gene encodes CDR1 SQVTM and CDR2 ANQGSEA. The CDR3 is CSVDGTGNTGELFF. As DNA, the CDR3 is TGCAGCGTTGACGGGACAGGGAACACCGGGGAGCTGTTTTTT.

This clonotype was observed at least ten times. The rearrangement joins TRBV11-3 to TRBJ2-3; 11 positions match TRBD2. This CDR3 contains 16 residues. CDR1 and CDR2 from the germline V gene are SGHNT and YENEEA. The V and J ends lost 5 bases and 0 bases, in that order; junction bases with no gene match: 4. The CDR3 loop is CASSVGTSGSTDTQYF. As DNA, the CDR3 is TGTGCCAGCAGCGTCGGGACTAGCGGTAGCACAGATACGCAGTATTTT.

This clonotype showed up just once. This sequence joins TRBV19 and TRBJ1-1, with 8 nucleotides matching TRBD1. Looked up from germline, CDR1 is LNHDA and CDR2 is SQIVND (reference sequence). The trim removed 9 bases at V and 2 bases at J, leaving 5 bases unmatched. The CDR3 runs to 13 residues. The DNA of the CDR3 is TGTGCCAGCCGGGACAGGCGAAACACTGAAGCTTTCTTT. Translating gives CASRDRRNTEAFF.

This clonotype was counted many times. The rearrangement joins TRBV5-6 to TRBJ1-6, with D unclear. V lost 0 bases and J 5 bases, leaving 0 bases between the germline ends. This CDR3 is 12 amino acids long. CDR1 SGHDT and CDR2 YYEEEE come from the germline V gene. The CDR3 region is CASSLDNSPLHF. For the CDR3, the DNA is TGTGCCAGCAGCTTGGATAATTCACCCCTCCACTTT.